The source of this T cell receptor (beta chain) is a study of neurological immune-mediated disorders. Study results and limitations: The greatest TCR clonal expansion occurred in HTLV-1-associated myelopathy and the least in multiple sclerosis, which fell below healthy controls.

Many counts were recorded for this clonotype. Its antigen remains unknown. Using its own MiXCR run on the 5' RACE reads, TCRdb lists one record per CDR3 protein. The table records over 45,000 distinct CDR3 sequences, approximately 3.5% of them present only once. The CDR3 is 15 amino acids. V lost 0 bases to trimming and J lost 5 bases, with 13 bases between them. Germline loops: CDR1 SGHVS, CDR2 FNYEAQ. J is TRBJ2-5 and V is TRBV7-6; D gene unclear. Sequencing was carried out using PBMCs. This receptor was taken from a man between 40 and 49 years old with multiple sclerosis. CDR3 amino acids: CASSLAAASWETQYF. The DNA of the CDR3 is TGTGCCAGCAGCTTAGCGGCGGCCTCTTGGGAGACCCAGTACTTC.